The clone carrying this T cell receptor beta chain was observed once. This sample is part of a study of blood T cell repertoires in COVID-19. Sequenced by immunoSEQ multiplex PCR; TCRdb stores in-frame clones only, minus some. The sample gives hundreds of thousands of clones, approximately 80% of which show up once; roughly 4.5% is in the top ten. The CDR3 loop spans 11 amino acids. Trimming cost V 6 bases and J 11 bases, with 16 bases left between them. CDR1 and CDR2 (germline): DFQATT, SNEGSKA (reference sequence). The origin of this receptor is a man aged 30 to 39 with acute COVID-19. The chain joins TRBV20-1 to TRBJ1-1; D remains unclear. Sequencing used PBMCs or T cells enriched from blood (not recorded which). The CDR3, as DNA: TGCAGTGCGGCACATTCCCGGGAGGCTTTCTTT. Its translation: CSAAHSREAFF.